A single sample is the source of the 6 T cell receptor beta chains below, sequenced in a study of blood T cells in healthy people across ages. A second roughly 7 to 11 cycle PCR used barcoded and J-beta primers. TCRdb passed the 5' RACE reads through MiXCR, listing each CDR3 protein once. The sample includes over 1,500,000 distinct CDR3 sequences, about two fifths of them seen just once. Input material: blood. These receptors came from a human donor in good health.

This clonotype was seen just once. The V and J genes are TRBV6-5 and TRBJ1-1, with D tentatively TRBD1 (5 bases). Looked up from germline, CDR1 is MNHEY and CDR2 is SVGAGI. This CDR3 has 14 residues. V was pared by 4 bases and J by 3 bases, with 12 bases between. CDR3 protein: CASSSPGRDTEAFF. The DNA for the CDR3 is TGTGCCAGCAGTTCCCCGGGACGGGACACTGAAGCTTTCTTT.

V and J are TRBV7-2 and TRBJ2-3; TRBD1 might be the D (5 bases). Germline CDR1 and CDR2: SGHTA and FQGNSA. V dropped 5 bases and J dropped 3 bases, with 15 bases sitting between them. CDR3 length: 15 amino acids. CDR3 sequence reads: CASSRMARTTDTQYF. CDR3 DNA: TGTGCCAGCAGCCGTATGGCTAGGACAACAGATACGCAGTATTTT.

For the CDR3, the DNA is TGTGCCAGCAATGATGACCCGGGCAATGAGCAGTTCTTC. Amino acids: CASNDDPGNEQFF. The chain uses TRBV12-3 or TRBV12-4 and TRBJ2-1; D is uncertain. The CDR3 has 13 residues. The ends were cut back, 7 bases at V and 6 bases at J, with 13 bases in the middle.

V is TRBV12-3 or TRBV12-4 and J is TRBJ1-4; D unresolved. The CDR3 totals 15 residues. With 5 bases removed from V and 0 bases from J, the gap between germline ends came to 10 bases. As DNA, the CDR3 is TGTGCCAGCAGTACTGCAGTGGCAACTAATGAAAAACTGTTTTTT. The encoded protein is CASSTAVATNEKLFF.

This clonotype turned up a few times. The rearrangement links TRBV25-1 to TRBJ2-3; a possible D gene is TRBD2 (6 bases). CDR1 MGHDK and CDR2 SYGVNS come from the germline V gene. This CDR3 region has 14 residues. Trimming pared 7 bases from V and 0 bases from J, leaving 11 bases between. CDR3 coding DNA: TGTGCCAGCACTGTCGCGGGGAGCACAGATACGCAGTATTTT. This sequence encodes CASTVAGSTDTQYF.

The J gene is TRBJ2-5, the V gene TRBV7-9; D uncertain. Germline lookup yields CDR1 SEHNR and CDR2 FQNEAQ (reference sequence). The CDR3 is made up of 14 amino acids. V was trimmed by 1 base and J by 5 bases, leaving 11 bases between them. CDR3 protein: CASSLVVGWETQYF. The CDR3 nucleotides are TGTGCCAGCAGCTTAGTGGTGGGCTGGGAGACCCAGTACTTC.